A selection of T cell receptor beta chains follows, all from one sample in a study of CD8+CD57+ T cells in acquired aplastic anemia. TCRdb analysed the reads with MiXCR anew, one entry per CDR3 protein. The data show 250,000 to 350,000 distinct CDR3 sequences, 45% to 70% seen once. Sequenced sample: sorted CD4+, CD8+, or CD8+CD57+ T cells (not recorded which) from PBMCs. These receptors all stem from a human donor with severe aplastic anemia or a healthy control (not recorded which). The CDR3 runs from the conserved cysteine through the conserved F or W. The order of the fields is J gene, D gene, clone size, V gene, CDR3 DNA, CDR3 protein. A D gene is named only where the DNA matches it firmly. Expanded clones get a size class; other rows say once, few or many, or leave the size out.

J gene: TRBJ2-3; D gene: .; clone size: .; V gene: TRBV12-3/TRBV12-4; CDR3 DNA: TGTGCCAGCGGAATGGGGGCAGATACGCAGTATTTT; CDR3 protein: CASGMGADTQYF
J gene: TRBJ2-7; D gene: TRBD2; clone size: .; V gene: TRBV20-1; CDR3 DNA: TGCAGTGCTAGAATGCCTAGCGGACCCTACGAGCAGTACTTC; CDR3 protein: CSARMPSGPYEQYF
J gene: TRBJ2-7; D gene: TRBD2; clone size: many; V gene: TRBV20-1; CDR3 DNA: TGCAGTGCTAGGGACGGCTGGGGGGGGAACGAGCAGTACTTC; CDR3 protein: CSARDGWGGNEQYF
J gene: TRBJ1-4; D gene: TRBD1; clone size: .; V gene: TRBV25-1; CDR3 DNA: TGTGCCAGCAGTGAATTCCCCGGACAGGGTAGAACTAATGAAAAACTGTTTTTT; CDR3 protein: CASSEFPGQGRTNEKLFF
J gene: TRBJ2-3; D gene: .; clone size: few; V gene: TRBV20-1; CDR3 DNA: TGCAGTGGGGCCCCAGGGACCGAACTCACAGATACGCAGTATTTT; CDR3 protein: CSGAPGTELTDTQYF
J gene: TRBJ1-1; D gene: .; clone size: .; V gene: TRBV25-1; CDR3 DNA: TGTGCCAGCAGGTCTCAGAACACTGAAGCTTTCTTT; CDR3 protein: CASRSQNTEAFF
J gene: TRBJ2-3; D gene: .; clone size: .; V gene: TRBV7-3; CDR3 DNA: TGTGCCAGCAGCTTTTCACAGTCAGATACGCAGTATTTT; CDR3 protein: CASSFSQSDTQYF
J gene: TRBJ2-7; D gene: .; clone size: .; V gene: TRBV29-1; CDR3 DNA: TGCAGCCCGACTGACTCCTACGAGCAGTACTTC; CDR3 protein: CSPTDSYEQYF
J gene: TRBJ2-5; D gene: TRBD1; clone size: few; V gene: TRBV11-1; CDR3 DNA: TGTGCCAGCAGCCGGGGACAGGGAGCAGAGACCCAGTACTTC; CDR3 protein: CASSRGQGAETQYF
J gene: TRBJ2-7; D gene: TRBD1; clone size: .; V gene: TRBV7-2; CDR3 DNA: TGTGCCAGCAGCTTCGGGACAGGGTTCGAGCAGTACTTC; CDR3 protein: CASSFGTGFEQYF
J gene: TRBJ1-2; D gene: .; clone size: once; V gene: TRBV24-1; CDR3 DNA: TGTGCCACCAGTGATCCCACTGAAGGGGTCTATGGCTACACCTTC; CDR3 protein: CATSDPTEGVYGYTF
J gene: TRBJ2-5; D gene: TRBD2; clone size: .; V gene: TRBV2; CDR3 DNA: TGTGCCATACAAACTAGCGAACAAGAGACCCAGTACTTC; CDR3 protein: CAIQTSEQETQYF
J gene: TRBJ1-2; D gene: TRBD1; clone size: many; V gene: TRBV20-1; CDR3 DNA: TGCAGTGCTAGCCCTGACAGGGGTGCCTTTGGAGGTAACTATGGCTACACCTTC; CDR3 protein: CSASPDRGAFGGNYGYTF
J gene: TRBJ2-3; D gene: TRBD2; clone size: .; V gene: TRBV7-9; CDR3 DNA: TGTGCCAGCAGCTTACCTGGACTAGATTTGGATACGCAGTATTTT; CDR3 protein: CASSLPGLDLDTQYF
J gene: TRBJ2-5; D gene: TRBD2; clone size: many; V gene: TRBV6-2/TRBV6-3; CDR3 DNA: TGTGCCAGCAGTCTGACGGGACTAGGGGGGACCCAGTACTTC; CDR3 protein: CASSLTGLGGTQYF
J gene: TRBJ1-2; D gene: TRBD1; clone size: many; V gene: TRBV4-3; CDR3 DNA: TGCGCCAGCAGCCAAATCCCAGGACAGGTGGGGAATGGCTACACCTTC; CDR3 protein: CASSQIPGQVGNGYTF
J gene: TRBJ1-1; D gene: .; clone size: many; V gene: TRBV5-1; CDR3 DNA: TGCGCCAGCAGCTTGGCGGCAGGGCTGAACACTGAAGCTTTCTTT; CDR3 protein: CASSLAAGLNTEAFF
J gene: TRBJ2-3; D gene: TRBD2; clone size: .; V gene: TRBV15; CDR3 DNA: TGTGCCACCAGCAGAGATTGGAGTACTAGCGGGAGGGCTAGCACAGATACGCAGTATTTT; CDR3 protein: CATSRDWSTSGRASTDTQYF
J gene: TRBJ2-7; D gene: .; clone size: .; V gene: TRBV7-3; CDR3 DNA: TGTGCCAGCAGCTTAACCGCCGGGGGCTACGAGCAGTACTTC; CDR3 protein: CASSLTAGGYEQYF
J gene: TRBJ2-2; D gene: .; clone size: many; V gene: TRBV20-1; CDR3 DNA: TGCAGTGCTAGAGAGGCGCGTAGGGCCCCGAACACCGGGGAGCTGTTTTTT; CDR3 protein: CSAREARRAPNTGELFF
J gene: TRBJ2-1; D gene: TRBD2; clone size: once; V gene: TRBV19; CDR3 DNA: TGTGCCAGTATGAGGACTAGCGGGATACGATACAATGAGCAGTTCTTC; CDR3 protein: CASMRTSGIRYNEQFF
J gene: TRBJ1-1; D gene: .; clone size: few; V gene: TRBV6-5; CDR3 DNA: TGTGCCAGCAGTCTTACGACGGAAAGCCGCACTGAAGCTTTCTTT; CDR3 protein: CASSLTTESRTEAFF
J gene: TRBJ1-1; D gene: .; clone size: many; V gene: TRBV29-1; CDR3 DNA: TGCAGCGTTGATGGCAGGGTCACTGAAGCTTTCTTT; CDR3 protein: CSVDGRVTEAFF
J gene: TRBJ1-2; D gene: .; clone size: .; V gene: TRBV7-2; CDR3 DNA: TGTGCCAGCAGCAGGGCAGCCCCAAACTATGGCTACACCTTC; CDR3 protein: CASSRAAPNYGYTF
J gene: TRBJ2-3; D gene: TRBD1; clone size: .; V gene: TRBV2; CDR3 DNA: TGTGCCAGCAGTCAGGGGGTAGATACGCAGTATTTT; CDR3 protein: CASSQGVDTQYF
J gene: TRBJ1-2; D gene: TRBD1; clone size: many; V gene: TRBV28; CDR3 DNA: TGTGCCAGCAGTTCCGTCCGGGACAGGGCCTACTATGGCTACACCTTC; CDR3 protein: CASSSVRDRAYYGYTF
J gene: TRBJ2-3; D gene: TRBD2; clone size: many; V gene: TRBV2; CDR3 DNA: TGTGCCAGCAGTGGGCCCACCTGGACTAGCCTCACAGATACGCAGTATTTT; CDR3 protein: CASSGPTWTSLTDTQYF
J gene: TRBJ2-1; D gene: .; clone size: .; V gene: TRBV29-1; CDR3 DNA: TGCAGCGTTGGAAGCACGGTCTACAATGAGCAGTTCTTC; CDR3 protein: CSVGSTVYNEQFF
J gene: TRBJ2-7; D gene: .; clone size: .; V gene: TRBV20-1; CDR3 DNA: TGCAGTGCTAGGGGTCAGGGGAGCTCCTACGAGCAGTACTTC; CDR3 protein: CSARGQGSSYEQYF
J gene: TRBJ2-2; D gene: TRBD1; clone size: once; V gene: TRBV7-9; CDR3 DNA: TGTGCCAGCAGCCAACAGGGGGCCGGCGGGGAGCTGTTTTTT; CDR3 protein: CASSQQGAGGELFF
J gene: TRBJ1-1; D gene: TRBD1; clone size: .; V gene: TRBV5-6; CDR3 DNA: TGTGCCAGCAGCTTGGGGACAGGGAACATTGAAGCGTTCTTT; CDR3 protein: CASSLGTGNIEAFF
J gene: TRBJ2-2; D gene: TRBD2; clone size: .; V gene: TRBV5-1; CDR3 DNA: TGCGCCAGCTTGGCTAGCGGGAGCACCGGGGAGCTGTTTTTT; CDR3 protein: CASLASGSTGELFF
J gene: TRBJ1-1; D gene: .; clone size: many; V gene: TRBV20-1; CDR3 DNA: TGCAGTGCTACCTATTCCACTGAAGCTTTCTTT; CDR3 protein: CSATYSTEAFF
J gene: TRBJ1-4; D gene: .; clone size: .; V gene: TRBV5-6; CDR3 DNA: TGTGCCAGCAGCCCCCAGGGGAGGGAAAAACTGTTTTTT; CDR3 protein: CASSPQGREKLFF
J gene: TRBJ1-2; D gene: TRBD1; clone size: .; V gene: TRBV29-1; CDR3 DNA: TGCAGCGCAGGACAGGGAATAGAAGGCTACACCTTC; CDR3 protein: CSAGQGIEGYTF
J gene: TRBJ2-3; D gene: .; clone size: .; V gene: TRBV20-1; CDR3 DNA: TGCAGTGCTGCCACTCAACACAGTAGTACGCAGTATTTT; CDR3 protein: CSAATQHSSTQYF
J gene: TRBJ2-6; D gene: .; clone size: few; V gene: TRBV5-6; CDR3 DNA: TGTGCCAGCAGCTTGACGGGGCTTGGGGCCAACGTCCTGACTTTC; CDR3 protein: CASSLTGLGANVLTF
J gene: TRBJ1-2; D gene: .; clone size: .; V gene: TRBV15; CDR3 DNA: TGTGCCACCACCCCAGGCGGAGATGGGAACTATGGCTACACCTTC; CDR3 protein: CATTPGGDGNYGYTF
J gene: TRBJ1-5; D gene: TRBD1; clone size: .; V gene: TRBV2; CDR3 DNA: TGTGCCAGCAGTGCTCAGACAGGGGATCAGCCCCAGCATTTT; CDR3 protein: CASSAQTGDQPQHF
J gene: TRBJ2-2; D gene: .; clone size: many; V gene: TRBV9; CDR3 DNA: TGTGCCAGCAGCGTAGATGGCCCAGGGGTCTACACCGGGGAGCTGTTTTTT; CDR3 protein: CASSVDGPGVYTGELFF
J gene: TRBJ2-6; D gene: .; clone size: .; V gene: TRBV6-2/TRBV6-3; CDR3 DNA: TGTGCCAGCAGTTATTACGGGCAGATTGGGGCCAACGTCCTGACTTTC; CDR3 protein: CASSYYGQIGANVLTF
J gene: TRBJ1-6; D gene: .; clone size: .; V gene: TRBV11-2; CDR3 DNA: TGTGCCAGCAGCTTTTCGGCCGGGCTCGAGTCACCCCTCCACTTT; CDR3 protein: CASSFSAGLESPLHF
J gene: TRBJ2-1; D gene: TRBD2; clone size: .; V gene: TRBV24-1; CDR3 DNA: TGTGCCACCAGTGATCCTAGCGGGGGAAGCGCCCTCAATGAGCAGTTCTTC; CDR3 protein: CATSDPSGGSALNEQFF
J gene: TRBJ2-7; D gene: .; clone size: .; V gene: TRBV5-1; CDR3 DNA: TGCGCCAGCAGCTGGACTACGTCTCCCTACGAGCAGTACTTC; CDR3 protein: CASSWTTSPYEQYF
J gene: TRBJ2-7; D gene: .; clone size: .; V gene: TRBV7-6; CDR3 DNA: TGTGCCAGCAGCCCCAACCCCTACGAGCAGTACTTC; CDR3 protein: CASSPNPYEQYF
J gene: TRBJ2-5; D gene: TRBD2; clone size: .; V gene: TRBV7-9; CDR3 DNA: TGTGCCAGCAGCTTTCGGACTAGCGGGGGGGTCTTCGGAACCCAGTACTTC; CDR3 protein: CASSFRTSGGVFGTQYF
J gene: TRBJ1-5; D gene: .; clone size: many; V gene: TRBV4-2; CDR3 DNA: TGTGCCAGCAGCCAGGGGGTTAATCAGCCCCAGCATTTT; CDR3 protein: CASSQGVNQPQHF
J gene: TRBJ1-5; D gene: .; clone size: .; V gene: TRBV15; CDR3 DNA: TGTGCCACCAGCAGAGGCGGCGGGGGAGGCAATCAGCCCCAGCATTTT; CDR3 protein: CATSRGGGGGNQPQHF
J gene: TRBJ2-6; D gene: .; clone size: few; V gene: TRBV19; CDR3 DNA: TGTGCCAGTAGCCGGGACTCTGGGGCCAACGTCCTGACTTTC; CDR3 protein: CASSRDSGANVLTF
J gene: TRBJ2-1; D gene: TRBD2; clone size: many; V gene: TRBV5-1; CDR3 DNA: TGCGCCAGCAGCTTGGTAGCGGGGGGTTACAATGAGCAGTTCTTC; CDR3 protein: CASSLVAGGYNEQFF
J gene: TRBJ1-2; D gene: .; clone size: many; V gene: TRBV5-8; CDR3 DNA: TGTGCCAGCAGCTTGGACAGACAGGTGGGAGGCTACACCTTC; CDR3 protein: CASSLDRQVGGYTF
J gene: TRBJ2-5; D gene: TRBD1; clone size: .; V gene: TRBV20-1; CDR3 DNA: TGCAGTGCGGCAAGCGGACAGGGGGAGACCCAGTACTTC; CDR3 protein: CSAASGQGETQYF
J gene: TRBJ2-5; D gene: TRBD1; clone size: few; V gene: TRBV2; CDR3 DNA: TGTGCCAGCGACATGGACAGGGCGCAAGAGACCCAGTACTTC; CDR3 protein: CASDMDRAQETQYF
J gene: TRBJ2-7; D gene: TRBD1; clone size: .; V gene: TRBV10-3; CDR3 DNA: TGTGCCATCAGTGTGAGGACAGGGATCTACGAGCAGTACTTC; CDR3 protein: CAISVRTGIYEQYF
J gene: TRBJ2-5; D gene: .; clone size: once; V gene: TRBV7-2; CDR3 DNA: .; CDR3 protein: CASSVLYNEQFFGPGTQYF